The 26 T cell receptor beta chains in this list originate from one sample, sequenced in a study of cytomegalovirus exposure and HLA in healthy donors (dated by TCRdb to 2017 to 2019). Library construction relied on the immunoSEQ multiplex PCR assay. For the multiplex PCR, a mixture combining 60 forward primers for TCR Vbeta segments and 13 reverse primers for TCR Jbeta segments was used. Sourced from immuneACCESS, this table was stored by TCRdb with only in-frame sequences that have V and J called. A share of the clones is absent; for the studies checked, an unresolved V gene accounts for under half, and the remainder has no known explanation. The sample table holds some 48,000 clones, of which about 78% were seen once. The top ten clones comprise 7.5% to 8.5% of the sample. The sample was PBMCs. The source is a man aged 25 to 45 in good health and CMV-seropositive.

The chain has TRBV30 and TRBJ1-4; TRBD1 is a possible D gene (6 bases). The V end was cut by 2 bases, the J end by 5 bases, with 15 bases between. CDR1 GTSNPN and CDR2 SVGIG come from the germline V gene (reference sequence). This CDR3 region has 15 residues. This chain's CDR3 is CAWSLTQGLNEKLFF. In nucleotides, the CDR3 is TGTGCCTGGAGTTTGACACAGGGCCTGAATGAAAAACTGTTTTTT.

This clone was counted a single time. The V call is TRBV28, the J call TRBJ2-7, with 7 bases lining up with TRBD1. The CDR3 is 14 amino acids. V trimming: 5 bases; J trimming: 3 bases; junction bases outside the gene matches: 7. CDR1 and CDR2 (germline): MDHEN, SYDVKM. DNA for the CDR3: TGTGCCAGCAGTCAAGACAGGGCGGGCTACGAGCAGTACTTC. Translation: CASSQDRAGYEQYF.

The chain employs TRBV6-5 and TRBJ2-7, with 8 bases that match TRBD1. Germline V lookup: CDR1 MNHEY, CDR2 SVGAGI. V trimming: 2 bases; J trimming: 2 bases; junction bases outside the gene matches: 5. CDR3 size: 15 residues. In DNA, the CDR3 is TGTGCCAGCAGTTACCGAGACAGGGGACCCTACGAGCAGTACTTC. Amino acid sequence: CASSYRDRGPYEQYF.

This rearrangement joins TRBV6-6 to TRBJ2-2, with a tentative D call TRBD1 (6 bases). The germline V gene has CDR1 MNHNY and CDR2 SVGAGI (reference sequence). Deletions cut 6 bases from V and 7 bases from J, with 12 bases between. The CDR3 has 13 residues. CDR3 residues: CASSYTGIGELFF. DNA of the CDR3: TGTGCCAGCAGCTACACAGGGATCGGGGAGCTGTTTTTT.

As regards this clone: This same CDR3 is encoded by further DNA sequences in the sample. The CDR3: CASSGQGATKNIQYF. CDR3 nucleotides: TGTGCCAGCAGTGGGCAGGGGGCCACCAAAAACATTCAGTACTTC. V usage is TRBV2 and J usage is TRBJ2-4, with TRBD1 matching over 8 bases. The V and J ends lost 4 bases and 2 bases, in that order; junction bases with no gene match: 4. Per germline, CDR1 SNHLY and CDR2 FYNNEI. The CDR3 is 15 amino acids. The variable domain in full, completed from reference TRBV2 and TRBJ2-4, reads EPEVTQTPSHQVTQMGQEVILRCVPISNHLYFYWYRQILGQKVEFLVSFYNNEISEKSEIFDDQFSVERPDGSNFTLKIRSTKLEDSAMYFCASSGQGATKNIQYFGAGTRLSVL.

The chain is built from TRBV5-1 and TRBJ1-2; perhaps TRBD1 as D (5 bases). Trimming shortened V by 0 bases and J by 4 bases, and 7 bases separated the two germline ends. The CDR3 loop spans 13 amino acids. CDR1 and CDR2 (germline): SGHRS, YFSETQ. This CDR3 is CASSLDRSYGYTF. The CDR3, as DNA: TGCGCCAGCAGCTTGGACAGGAGCTATGGCTACACCTTC.

The V gene is TRBV6-4, the J gene TRBJ1-1; TRBD1 agrees at 7 bases. The CDR3 extends over 14 amino acids. V dropped 6 bases and J dropped 1; count of bases not matched to a gene: 5. CDR1 and CDR2 from the germline V gene are MRHNA and SNTAGT. This CDR3 is CASRSEGANTEAFF. CDR3 nucleotides: TGTGCCAGCAGATCGGAGGGGGCGAACACTGAAGCTTTCTTT.

This chain links TRBV4-1 with TRBJ2-1; a possible D gene is TRBD2 (6 bases). CDR3 length: 20 residues. V was clipped by 1 base and J by 0 bases, with 22 bases between them. The V gene's germline CDR1 is MGHRA and CDR2 YSYEKL. As DNA, the CDR3 is TGCGCCAGCAGCCAAGCTGGGCCCCCGGGACTTTCCCACTCCTACAATGAGCAGTTCTTC. This encodes CASSQAGPPGLSHSYNEQFF.

The V gene is TRBV5-1, the J gene TRBJ2-5; TRBD2 matches at 7 bases. Trimming took 2 bases from V and 4 from J; bases not matched to a gene: 11. Germline CDR1 is SGHRS and CDR2 is YFSETQ. The CDR3 contains 16 residues. CDR3 amino acids: CASSFLSGPGGETQYF. CDR3 DNA sequence: TGCGCCAGCAGCTTTTTGAGTGGTCCGGGGGGAGAGACCCAGTACTTC.

The J gene is TRBJ2-7, the V gene TRBV29-1, with a possible D match to TRBD1 (5 bases). The V end was cut by 6 bases, the J end by 2 bases, with 11 bases between. Germline CDR1 SQVTM, CDR2 ANQGSEA. CDR3 length: 12 residues. In DNA form, the CDR3 reads TGCAGCGTGGAGACAGTTACCTACGAGCAGTACTTC. Protein sequence: CSVETVTYEQYF.

This clone turned up a few times. This chain links TRBV9 with TRBJ2-5; 13 nucleotides agree with TRBD2. V lost 2 bases and J lost 2; bases outside the gene matches: 3. CDR1 and CDR2 from the germline V gene are SGDLS and YYNGEE. This CDR3 has 16 amino acids. CDR3 protein: CASSVGGLAGQETQYF. DNA for the CDR3: TGTGCCAGCAGCGTGGGGGGACTAGCGGGGCAAGAGACCCAGTACTTC.

The chain joins TRBV29-1 to TRBJ2-2, with 7 bases identical to TRBD1. The CDR3 loop spans 16 amino acids. Germline V gives CDR1 SQVTM, CDR2 ANQGSEA. The CDR3: CSVRRRGRFNTGELFF. The CDR3 nucleotides are TGCAGTGTACGTCGAAGGGGGCGATTCAACACCGGGGAGCTGTTTTTT.

The chain carries TRBV9 and TRBJ2-2; 8 bases are a match to TRBD2. CDR1 and CDR2 from the germline V gene are SGDLS and YYNGEE. V dropped 0 bases and J dropped 5; count of bases not matched to a gene: 3. The CDR3 loop spans 15 amino acids. This chain's CDR3 is CASSVAGGITGELFF. The CDR3 coding sequence is TGTGCCAGCAGCGTAGCGGGGGGGATAACCGGGGAGCTGTTTTTT. Full variable domain (missing parts from reference TRBV9 and TRBJ2-2): DSGVTQTPKHLITATGQRVTLRCSPRSGDLSVYWYQQSLDQGLQFLIQYYNGEERAKGNILERFSAQQFPDLHSELNLSSLELGDSALYFCASSVAGGITGELFFGEGSRLTVL.

The chain uses TRBV7-3 and TRBJ2-5; the D gene is possibly TRBD1 (6 bases). The V and J ends lost 5 bases and 2 bases respectively, with 15 bases between them. CDR3 length: 15 amino acids. The germline V gene encodes CDR1 SGHTA and CDR2 FQGTGA. This CDR3 is CASSQVGGRQETQYF. In nucleotides, the CDR3 is TGTGCCAGCAGCCAAGTAGGGGGTAGACAAGAGACCCAGTACTTC.

The rearrangement uses TRBV7-9 and TRBJ2-4, with 7 bases matching TRBD2. CDR3 length: 16 amino acids. V shed 3 bases and J 0 bases; nucleotides not matched to a gene: 5. Per germline, CDR1 SEHNR and CDR2 FQNEAQ (reference sequence). The chain's CDR3 is CASSFSSGLAKNIQYF. The CDR3, as DNA: TGTGCCAGCAGCTTCTCTAGCGGATTAGCCAAAAACATTCAGTACTTC.

The gene calls are TRBV14 and TRBJ2-2; TRBD1 agrees at 8 bases. This CDR3 region has 16 residues. The V segment lost 4 bases and the J segment 4 bases; nucleotides outside the gene matches: 8. Germline CDR1 reads SGHDN; CDR2 reads FVKESK. The CDR3 spells CASSPAGGSGTGELFF. For the CDR3, the DNA is TGTGCCAGCAGCCCTGCAGGGGGCAGTGGCACCGGGGAGCTGTTTTTT.

This chain uses TRBV29-1 with TRBJ2-3, with 15 bases fitting TRBD2. The ends lost 6 bases at V and 0 bases at J; junction bases unmatched: 7. The CDR3 covers 17 residues. CDR1 and CDR2 from the germline V gene are SQVTM and ANQGSEA. This chain's CDR3 is CSVLGTSGGTSTDTQYF. The DNA of the CDR3 is TGCAGCGTCCTCGGGACTAGCGGGGGGACTAGCACAGATACGCAGTATTTT.

V and J are TRBV7-3 and TRBJ1-1; 7 nucleotides agree with TRBD1. This CDR3 has 15 amino acids. The germline V gene encodes CDR1 SGHTA and CDR2 FQGTGA. After removal of 4 bases from V and 0 bases from J, the junction contained 5 bases not matched to a gene. CDR3 bases: TGTGCCAGCAGCTCGCAGGGACAGATGAACACTGAAGCTTTCTTT. Translating gives CASSSQGQMNTEAFF.

The rearrangement links TRBV27 to TRBJ1-2; the match to TRBD1 covers 9 bases. The V gene's germline CDR1 is MNHEY and CDR2 SMNVEV (reference sequence). Trimming removed 3 bases from V and 4 bases from J; junction bases left unmatched: 6. The CDR3 is made up of 15 amino acids. DNA of the CDR3: TGTGCCAGCAGTTTCAGACAGGGGGGAGTCTATGGCTACACCTTC. It translates to CASSFRQGGVYGYTF.

J is TRBJ2-1 and V is TRBV5-4, with TRBD1 identical over 8 bases. CDR1 is SGHNT, CDR2 YYREEE, per germline (reference sequence). The CDR3 contains 15 residues. V was clipped by 6 bases and J by 4 bases; unmatched bases: 9. CDR3 region: CASNQGAASYNEQFF. In DNA, the CDR3 is TGTGCCAGCAACCAGGGGGCAGCGAGTTACAATGAGCAGTTCTTC.

This sequence joins TRBV28 and TRBJ2-7; D possibly corresponds to TRBD1 (5 bases). V lost 7 bases, J lost 1 base, and 8 bases lay in between. The CDR3 runs 12 residues. From germline, CDR1 is MDHEN and CDR2 SYDVKM. CDR3 loop: CASKQASYEQYF. The CDR3 DNA sequence: TGTGCCAGCAAACAGGCTTCCTACGAGCAGTACTTC.

CDR3 sequence (DNA): TGTGCCACCAGCAGACAAACAGGGGGCTATCAGCCCCAGCATTTT. Its protein product is CATSRQTGGYQPQHF. The chain recombines TRBV15 with TRBJ1-5; 9 bases align to TRBD1. Germline trimming cut 2 bases from V and 5 bases from J; bases unmatched to any gene: 4. The CDR3 has 15 amino acids. Germline CDR1 and CDR2: LNHNV and YYDKDF (reference sequence). The entire variable domain, with the rest obtained from reference TRBV15 and TRBJ1-5, is as follows: DAMVIQNPRYQVTQFGKPVTLSCSQTLNHNVMYWYQQKSSQAPKLLFHYYDKDFNNEADTPDNFQSRRPNTSFCFLDIRSPGLGDTAMYLCATSRQTGGYQPQHFGDGTRLSIL.

This clone appeared a few times. The chain links TRBV5-1 to TRBJ1-1; no reliable D call. V gave up 7 bases and J gave up 6 bases, with 10 bases separating them. Germline values: CDR1 SGHRS, CDR2 YFSETQ. The CDR3 length is 11 residues. As DNA, the CDR3 is TGCGCCAGCGGAGACGGCGCTGAAGCTTTCTTT. This encodes CASGDGAEAFF.

The rearrangement joins TRBV5-1 to TRBJ1-1; the D gene is possibly TRBD1 (5 bases). V lost 4 bases and J lost 2, with 18 bases in between. Germline loops: CDR1 SGHRS, CDR2 YFSETQ. This CDR3 spans 16 amino acids. The CDR3 here is CASSTQTPGDNTEAFF. The CDR3 nucleotides read TGCGCCAGCAGCACTCAAACACCGGGGGACAACACTGAAGCTTTCTTT.

This chain connects TRBV4-2 to TRBJ1-1; the D gene is possibly TRBD1 (5 bases). There are 16 residues in the CDR3. Germline-derived CDR1 and CDR2 are LGHNA and YNFKEQ. Trimming left V 2 bases short and J 1 base short, with 14 bases between. CDR3 sequence: CASSQLLPTENTEAFF. CDR3 nucleotides: TGTGCCAGCAGCCAACTGCTTCCGACAGAGAACACTGAAGCTTTCTTT.

This chain joins TRBV5-1 and TRBJ1-2; the match to TRBD1 covers 7 bases. The CDR3 is made up of 15 amino acids. The V segment lost 6 bases and the J segment 0 bases; nucleotides outside the gene matches: 8. CDR1 and CDR2 (germline): SGHRS, YFSETQ. The CDR3 coding sequence is TGCGCCAGCAAGCCCGGGACAGAGCCTAACTATGGCTACACCTTC. It encodes CASKPGTEPNYGYTF. The variable domain in full, with the rest retrieved from reference TRBV5-1 and TRBJ1-2, is KAGVTQTPRYLIKTRGQQVTLSCSPISGHRSVSWYQQTPGQGLQFLFEYFSETQRNKGNFPGRFSGRQFSNSRSEMNVSTLELGDSALYLCASKPGTEPNYGYTFGSGTRLTVV.